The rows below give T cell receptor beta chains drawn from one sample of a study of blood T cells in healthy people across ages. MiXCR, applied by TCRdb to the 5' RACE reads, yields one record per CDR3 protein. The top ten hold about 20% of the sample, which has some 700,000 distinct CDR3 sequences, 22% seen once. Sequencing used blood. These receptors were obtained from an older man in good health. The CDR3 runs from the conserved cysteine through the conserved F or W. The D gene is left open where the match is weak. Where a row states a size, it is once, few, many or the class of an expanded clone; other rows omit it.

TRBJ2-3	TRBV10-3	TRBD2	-	CAISEFGAGGPDTQYF	TGTGCCATCAGTGAGTTTGGAGCGGGGGGTCCAGATACGCAGTATTTT
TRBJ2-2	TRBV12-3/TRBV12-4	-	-	CASSFWGTNTGELFF	TGTGCCAGCAGTTTTTGGGGGACGAACACCGGGGAGCTGTTTTTT
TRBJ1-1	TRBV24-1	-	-	CATSDLGGKGVGEAFF	TGTGCCACCAGTGATTTAGGAGGGAAGGGGGTCGGTGAAGCTTTCTTT
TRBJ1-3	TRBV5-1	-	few	CASSLNGNSGNTIYF	TGCGCCAGCAGCTTGAATGGGAACTCTGGAAACACCATATATTTT
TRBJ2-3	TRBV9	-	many	CASSVSYTDTQYF	TGTGCCAGCAGCGTAAGCTACACAGATACGCAGTATTTT
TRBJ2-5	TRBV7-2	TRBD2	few	CASSSQRELVQETQYF	TGTGCCAGCAGCTCCCAGCGGGAGTTGGTCCAAGAGACCCAGTACTTC
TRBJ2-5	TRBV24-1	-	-	CATSDSSGGRVTQYF	TGTGCCACCAGTGATTCGTCCGGGGGGCGCGTGACCCAGTACTTC
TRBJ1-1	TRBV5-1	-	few	CASSPIGRMNTEAFF	TGCGCCAGCAGCCCAATTGGCAGGATGAACACTGAAGCTTTCTTT
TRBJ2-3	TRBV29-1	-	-	CGVRLGVATDTQYF	TGCGGCGTTCGTCTGGGTGTCGCCACAGATACGCAGTATTTT
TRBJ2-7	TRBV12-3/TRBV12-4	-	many	CASSLAGLDEQYF	TGTGCCAGCAGTTTAGCAGGGTTGGACGAGCAGTACTTC
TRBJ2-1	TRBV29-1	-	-	CSFRGQPGANNEQFF	TGCAGCTTCCGGGGCCAGCCCGGGGCGAACAATGAGCAGTTCTTC
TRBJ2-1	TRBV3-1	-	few	CASSQIGPYNEQFF	TGTGCCAGCAGCCAAATTGGACCATACAATGAGCAGTTCTTC
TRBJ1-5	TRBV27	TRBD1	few	CASSPGTAQPQHF	TGTGCCAGCAGTCCCGGGACAGCCCAGCCCCAGCATTTT
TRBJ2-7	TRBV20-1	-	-	CSAVDGSSYEQYF	TGCAGTGCTGTGGACGGGAGCTCCTACGAGCAGTACTTC